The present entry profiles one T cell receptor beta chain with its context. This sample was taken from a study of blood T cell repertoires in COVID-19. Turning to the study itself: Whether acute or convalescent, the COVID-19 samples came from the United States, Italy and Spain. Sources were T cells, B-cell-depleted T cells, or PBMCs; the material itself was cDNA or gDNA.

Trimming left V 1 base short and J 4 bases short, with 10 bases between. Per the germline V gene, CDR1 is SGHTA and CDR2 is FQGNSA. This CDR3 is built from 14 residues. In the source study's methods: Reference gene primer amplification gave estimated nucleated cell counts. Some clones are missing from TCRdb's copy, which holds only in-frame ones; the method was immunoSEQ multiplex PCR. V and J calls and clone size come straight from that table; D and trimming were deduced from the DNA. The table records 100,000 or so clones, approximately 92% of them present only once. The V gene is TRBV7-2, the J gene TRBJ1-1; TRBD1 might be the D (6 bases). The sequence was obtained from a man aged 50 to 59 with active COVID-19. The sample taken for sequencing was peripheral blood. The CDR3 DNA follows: TGTGCCAGCAGCTTAGATAGGGGGGGCACTGAAGCTTTCTTT. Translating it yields CASSLDRGGTEAFF.